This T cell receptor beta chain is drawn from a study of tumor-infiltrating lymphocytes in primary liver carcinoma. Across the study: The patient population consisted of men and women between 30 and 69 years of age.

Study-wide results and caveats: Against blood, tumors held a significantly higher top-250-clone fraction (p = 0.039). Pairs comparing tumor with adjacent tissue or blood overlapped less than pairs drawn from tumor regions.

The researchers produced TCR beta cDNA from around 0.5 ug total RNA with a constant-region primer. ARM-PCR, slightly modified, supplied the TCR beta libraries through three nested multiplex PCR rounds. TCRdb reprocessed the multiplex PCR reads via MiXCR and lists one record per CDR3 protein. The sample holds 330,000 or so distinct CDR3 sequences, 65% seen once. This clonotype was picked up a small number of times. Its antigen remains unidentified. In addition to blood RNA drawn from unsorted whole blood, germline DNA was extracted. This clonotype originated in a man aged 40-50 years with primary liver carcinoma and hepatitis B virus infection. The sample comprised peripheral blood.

The CDR3 loop reads CASSQGWALGGHEQFF. CDR3 DNA sequence: TGTGCCAGCAGCCAAGGATGGGCGCTGGGGGGGCATGAGCAGTTCTTC. This chain connects TRBV14 to TRBJ2-1, with D perhaps matching TRBD2 (7 bases). V lost 1 base and J 8 bases, leaving 18 bases between the germline ends. The germline V gene has CDR1 SGHDN and CDR2 FVKESK. The CDR3 totals 16 residues.